Each of the 30 T cell receptor beta chains below was sequenced from the same sample in a study of CD8 T cells in ankylosing spondylitis. One entry per CDR3 protein, called by TCRdb with MiXCR from the 5' RACE reads. The table has roughly 440,000 distinct CDR3 sequences, 15% to 20% seen once; the top ten hold approximately 0.93%. General observations from the study: Ankylosing spondylitis blood seemed to carry a telltale TCR beta motif made of under ten highly homologous variants.

The antigens for these receptors are not known. The sample comprised blood, either unsorted or a sorted T cell fraction (not recorded which). All receptors come from a male donor with ankylosing spondylitis.

This clonotype appeared a few times. The gene calls are TRBV7-2 and TRBJ2-3; D is possibly TRBD2 (5 bases). CDR1 is SGHTA and CDR2 is FQGNSA in the germline V gene. The CDR3 is 14 residues long. Deletions cut 5 bases from V and 4 bases from J, with 13 bases between. The CDR3 coding sequence is TGTGCCAGCAGCGCGATGACGGGGTCAGATACGCAGTATTTT. This translates into CASSAMTGSDTQYF.

Here the CDR3 DNA reads TGTGCCAGCAGCAACGGACAGGGGAGGAACGGGGAGCTGTTTTTT. It translates to CASSNGQGRNGELFF. The V gene is TRBV7-2, the J gene TRBJ2-2; 9 positions agree with TRBD1. CDR3 length: 15 residues. The J segment lost 7 bases and the V segment lost 5 bases, leaving 8 bases of the junction unmatched. Germline V gene data show CDR1 as SGHTA and CDR2 as FQGNSA. The full variable domain, its missing parts supplied by reference TRBV7-2 and TRBJ2-2, is GAGVSQSPSNKVTEKGKDVELRCDPISGHTALYWYRQSLGQGLEFLIYFQGNSAPDKSGLPSDRFSAERTGGSVSTLTIQRTQQEDSAVYLCASSNGQGRNGELFFGEGSRLTVL.

In this sample, this clonotype turned up a few times. The chain combines TRBV2 with TRBJ2-1; TRBD2 matches 10 bases. The CDR3 runs to 16 residues. V was clipped by 3 bases and J by 5 bases; unmatched bases: 7. Per germline, CDR1 SNHLY and CDR2 FYNNEI. The CDR3 region has the DNA TGTGCCAGCAGTGACCTTAGCGGGGGGACTGACAATGAGCAGTTCTTC. It specifies CASSDLSGGTDNEQFF.

This clonotype was seen more than once but under ten times. The J gene is TRBJ2-1, the V gene TRBV27, with D possibly being TRBD1 (6 bases). V shed 3 bases and J shed 4 bases, with 13 bases lying between them. The CDR3 is 15 amino acids. Germline V gene data show CDR1 as MNHEY and CDR2 as SMNVEV (reference sequence). The chain's CDR3 is CASSFDRMLYNEQFF. Written as DNA, the CDR3 is TGTGCCAGCAGTTTCGACAGGATGCTGTACAATGAGCAGTTCTTC.

J is TRBJ2-2 and V is TRBV5-1; perhaps TRBD2 as D (6 bases). CDR1 and CDR2 from the germline V gene are SGHRS and YFSETQ. CDR3 size: 14 residues. The V end lost 7 bases, the J end lost 4 bases, and 14 bases lay between the germline ends. CDR3 amino acids: CASGGESPTGELFF. CDR3 bases: TGCGCCAGCGGCGGGGAAAGCCCCACCGGGGAGCTGTTTTTT.

The chain employs TRBV12-3 or TRBV12-4 and TRBJ1-2; TRBD1 might be the D (6 bases). The CDR3 spans 13 residues. Trimming removed 5 bases from V and 3 bases from J, with 10 bases in between. The CDR3 loop reads CASSTDRYYGYTF. CDR3 nucleotide sequence: TGTGCCAGCAGTACAGACAGGTACTATGGCTACACCTTC.

This clonotype was picked up a small number of times. This chain links TRBV3-1 with TRBJ1-2; D ambiguous. This CDR3 has 15 residues. In germline, CDR1 is LGHDT, CDR2 YNNKEL (reference sequence). V was clipped by 0 bases and J by 7 bases, with 15 bases between them. The DNA for the CDR3 is TGTGCCAGCAGCCAAGAACCCTTGATGAGCCTTGGCTACACCTTC. Translation gives CASSQEPLMSLGYTF.

The rearrangement links TRBV5-1 to TRBJ1-1, with D maybe TRBD1 (5 bases). Trimming pared 1 base from V and 3 bases from J, leaving 13 bases between. Germline CDR1 and CDR2: SGHRS and YFSETQ. This CDR3 has 15 residues. For the CDR3, the DNA is TGCGCCAGCAGCTTGAACCGGGGCCACGACACTGAAGCTTTCTTT. Its translation is CASSLNRGHDTEAFF.

This clonotype was counted only a few times. CDR3 amino acids: CASRFGTGEAFF. The CDR3 DNA reads TGTGCCAGTAGGTTCGGGACAGGGGAAGCTTTCTTT. The chain links TRBV19 to TRBJ1-1; 9 bases map to TRBD1. Looked up from germline, CDR1 is LNHDA and CDR2 is SQIVND (reference sequence). J was trimmed by 8 bases and V by 6 bases; bases with no gene match: 4. The CDR3 sequence is 12 residues long.

The chain links TRBV10-3 to TRBJ1-2; TRBD1 is a possible D gene (6 bases). The V end was cut by 7 bases, the J end by 2 bases, with 14 bases between. CDR3 size: 14 residues. Germline CDR1 and CDR2: ENHRY and SYGVKD. In DNA form, the CDR3 reads TGTGCCATCAACAATAACGACAGGAACTATGGCTACACCTTC. Translation: CAINNNDRNYGYTF.

This clonotype was counted ten times or more. V is TRBV5-1 and J is TRBJ2-5, with 11 nucleotides matching TRBD2. Germline V gene lookup returns CDR1 SGHRS and CDR2 YFSETQ. CDR3 length equals 16 residues. With V trimmed by 5 bases and J by 5 bases, 11 bases remained unmatched. This CDR3 reads CASRDTGLAARETQYF. The CDR3 nucleotides are TGCGCCAGCAGGGATACGGGACTAGCGGCACGGGAGACCCAGTACTTC.

This clonotype occurred a few times. The chain recombines TRBV11-3 with TRBJ2-3; D is unresolved. This CDR3 contains 17 residues. V lost 0 bases and J 2 bases, leaving 15 bases between the germline ends. CDR1 SGHNT and CDR2 YENEEA come from the germline V gene. CDR3 DNA sequence: TGTGCCAGCAGCTTAGATCAGGTCGGAAACCCCACAGATACGCAGTATTTT. It is translated as CASSLDQVGNPTDTQYF.

The gene calls are TRBV6-5 and TRBJ2-1, with 9 bases fitting TRBD1. The CDR3 contains 16 residues. V lost 0 bases and J lost 2; bases outside the gene matches: 2. Germline CDR1 is MNHEY and CDR2 is SVGAGI. CDR3 nucleotides: TGTGCCAGCAGTTACTCGAACAGGGGGCCCTACAATGAGCAGTTCTTC. It encodes CASSYSNRGPYNEQFF.

The chain employs TRBV9 and TRBJ2-5; no clear D. This CDR3 has 15 residues. CDR1 and CDR2 from the germline V gene are SGDLS and YYNGEE. The V and J ends lost 1 base and 5 bases respectively, with 15 bases between them. The CDR3 sequence: CASSVSLERAETQYF. CDR3 DNA sequence: TGTGCCAGCAGCGTATCGTTAGAGCGAGCTGAGACCCAGTACTTC.

The chain joins TRBV5-1 to TRBJ2-3; 11 positions agree with TRBD1. The V segment lost 3 bases and the J segment 5 bases; nucleotides outside the gene matches: 8. CDR1 SGHRS and CDR2 YFSETQ come from the germline V gene. This CDR3 region has 16 residues. CDR3 protein: CASSSTGTGGRDTQYF. DNA for the CDR3: TGCGCCAGCAGCTCCACCGGGACAGGGGGAAGAGATACGCAGTATTTT.

This clonotype has more than one count but fewer than ten. The CDR3 coding sequence is TGTGCAGAGCGGTTCACAGATACGCAGTATTTT. Amino acid sequence: CAERFTDTQYF. This sequence joins TRBV7-9 and TRBJ2-3; possible D gene TRBD2, 5 bases. The CDR3 extends over 11 amino acids. CDR1 is SEHNR and CDR2 is FQNEAQ in the germline V gene (reference sequence).

This clonotype was seen a handful of times. The V gene is TRBV12-3 or TRBV12-4, the J gene TRBJ2-5; 8 bases match TRBD2. The CDR3 spans 15 residues. V was pared by 4 bases and J by 2 bases, with 6 bases of the junction left unmatched. Written as DNA, the CDR3 is TGTGCCAGCAGTTCCCTTCGGGGGGGTCAAGAGACCCAGTACTTC. Amino acid sequence: CASSSLRGGQETQYF.

This chain links TRBV14 with TRBJ1-3; 8 positions match TRBD1. The junction had 5 bases not matched to a gene; V was cut back by 6 bases and J by 4 bases. CDR1 and CDR2 (germline): SGHDN, FVKESK. The CDR3 totals 14 residues. The CDR3 region is CASSPGTGGNTIYF. The CDR3 bases are TGTGCCAGCAGTCCCGGGACAGGAGGAAACACCATATATTTT. The whole variable domain, filled in from reference TRBV14 and TRBJ1-3, reads EAGVTQFPSHSVIEKGQTVTLRCDPISGHDNLYWYRRVMGKEIKFLLHFVKESKQDESGMPNNRFLAERTGGTYSTLKVQPAELEDSGVYFCASSPGTGGNTIYFGEGSWLTVV.

The chain uses TRBV28 and TRBJ2-3; 14 bases map to TRBD2. Germline trimming cut 6 bases from V and 3 bases from J; bases unmatched to any gene: 5. Germline CDR1 is MDHEN and CDR2 is SYDVKM. The CDR3 is made up of 16 amino acids. CDR3 coding DNA: TGTGCCAGCAGGAAGGGGACTAGCGGGAGAACAGATACGCAGTATTTT. The encoded protein is CASRKGTSGRTDTQYF.

The chain has TRBV5-1 and TRBJ1-6, with 9 bases lining up with TRBD1. The germline CDR1 and CDR2 sequences are SGHRS and YFSETQ. The CDR3 spans 15 residues. Germline trimming cut 4 bases from V and 8 bases from J; bases unmatched to any gene: 7. The CDR3: CASSGDRAGDSPLHF. The CDR3 DNA reads as TGCGCCAGCAGCGGGGACAGGGCTGGGGATTCACCCCTCCACTTT.

The chain joins TRBV5-1 to TRBJ1-1; D perhaps matches TRBD1 (5 bases). The CDR3 contains 15 residues. Trimming stripped 0 bases from V and 3 bases from J, with 12 bases between. The V gene's germline CDR1 is SGHRS and CDR2 YFSETQ. The CDR3 loop is CASSLAEGPYTEAFF. DNA of the CDR3: TGCGCCAGCAGCTTGGCGGAGGGGCCGTACACTGAAGCTTTCTTT.

V gene TRBV6-1 combines with J gene TRBJ1-5, with D unresolved. The CDR3 totals 12 residues. Germline values: CDR1 MNHNS, CDR2 SASEGT. The V and J ends lost 4 bases and 3 bases respectively, with 4 bases between them. CDR3 bases: TGTGCCAGCAGTGGATACAATCAGCCCCAGCATTTT. Amino acids: CASSGYNQPQHF.

This clonotype has more than one count but fewer than ten. V gene TRBV20-1 combines with J gene TRBJ2-1; 11 bases match TRBD2. CDR1 and CDR2 from the germline V gene are DFQATT and SNEGSKA (reference sequence). V was pared by 2 bases and J by 7 bases, with 10 bases of the junction left unmatched. This CDR3 is built from 16 residues. CDR3 sequence: CSARRFSGGASNEQFF. CDR3 nucleotides: TGCAGTGCTAGACGGTTTAGCGGGGGGGCTTCGAATGAGCAGTTCTTC.

This clonotype was observed a handful of times. The chain couples TRBV3-1 to TRBJ1-2; tentatively, D is TRBD1 (6 bases). Trimming stripped 3 bases from V and 4 bases from J, with 15 bases between. This CDR3 contains 15 residues. Germline V lookup: CDR1 LGHDT, CDR2 YNNKEL (reference sequence). The DNA of the CDR3 is TGTGCCAGCAGCCAGGAGGGGGGGTATAGCTATGGCTACACCTTC. This translates into CASSQEGGYSYGYTF. The full variable domain, completed using reference TRBV3-1 and TRBJ1-2, is DTAVSQTPKYLVTQMGNDKSIKCEQNLGHDTMYWYKQDSKKFLKIMFSYNNKELIINETVPNRFSPKSPDKAHLNLHINSLELGDSAVYFCASSQEGGYSYGYTFGSGTRLTVV.

A few counts support this clonotype. CDR3 DNA sequence: TGTGCCAGCAGCTTAAACAGGGACCACTATGGCTACACCTTC. As protein: CASSLNRDHYGYTF. The chain combines TRBV11-1 with TRBJ1-2; D possibly corresponds to TRBD1 (6 bases). Trimming took off 2 bases at V and 3 bases at J, with 10 bases between the two ends. CDR1 is SGHAT, CDR2 FQDESV, per germline (reference sequence). There are 14 residues in the CDR3.

This clonotype came up a few times. The chain employs TRBV20-1 and TRBJ1-2; D gene uncertain. Deletions cut 1 base from V and 8 bases from J, with 8 bases between. From germline, CDR1 is DFQATT and CDR2 SNEGSKA (reference sequence). The CDR3 runs 11 residues. For the CDR3, the DNA is TGCAGTGCTAGAGGGGTTGAGGGCTACACCTTC. This codes for CSARGVEGYTF.

This sequence joins TRBV20-1 and TRBJ1-1; 8 positions match TRBD1. The junction had 10 bases not matched to a gene; V was cut back by 3 bases and J by 1 base. The CDR3 spans 16 residues. From germline, CDR1 is DFQATT and CDR2 SNEGSKA (reference sequence). The CDR3 here is CSASKGQGRKNTEAFF. As DNA, the CDR3 is TGCAGTGCTAGTAAAGGACAGGGCCGTAAGAACACTGAAGCTTTCTTT.

This clonotype was seen a few times. V is TRBV7-9 and J is TRBJ2-5, with 8 bases aligning to TRBD1. This CDR3 contains 16 residues. CDR1 and CDR2 (germline): SEHNR, FQNEAQ (reference sequence). V dropped 4 bases and J dropped 2; count of bases not matched to a gene: 9. CDR3 residues: CASSYLQGGKQETQYF. The CDR3 DNA sequence: TGTGCCAGCAGCTACCTACAGGGGGGTAAACAAGAGACCCAGTACTTC.

This clonotype was detected a few times. The rearrangement links TRBV14 to TRBJ2-1; 7 positions match TRBD2. This CDR3 comprises 16 residues. With V trimmed by 0 bases and J by 4 bases, 6 bases remained unmatched. Germline lookup yields CDR1 SGHDN and CDR2 FVKESK. The CDR3 protein is CASSQDWLAGYNEQFF. The CDR3 nucleotides are TGTGCCAGCAGCCAAGATTGGTTAGCGGGTTACAATGAGCAGTTCTTC.

The rearrangement uses TRBV24-1 and TRBJ2-1, with 13 bases that match TRBD2. The CDR3 extends over 17 amino acids. V lost 6 bases, J lost 7 bases, and 11 bases stayed unmatched. Germline loops: CDR1 KGHDR, CDR2 SFDVKD. The CDR3 region is CATSPHAGTSGVNEQFF. The CDR3 region has the DNA TGTGCCACCAGTCCCCACGCGGGGACTAGCGGGGTGAATGAGCAGTTCTTC.